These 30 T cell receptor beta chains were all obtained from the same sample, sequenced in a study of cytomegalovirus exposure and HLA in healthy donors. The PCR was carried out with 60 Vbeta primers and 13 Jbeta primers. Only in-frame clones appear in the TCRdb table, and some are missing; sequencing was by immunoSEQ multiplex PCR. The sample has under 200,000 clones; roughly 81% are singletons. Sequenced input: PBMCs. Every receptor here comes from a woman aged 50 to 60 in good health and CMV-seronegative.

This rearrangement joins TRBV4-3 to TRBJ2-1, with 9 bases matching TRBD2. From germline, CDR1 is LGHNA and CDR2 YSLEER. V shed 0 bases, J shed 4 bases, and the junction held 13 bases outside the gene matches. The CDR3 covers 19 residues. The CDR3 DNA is TGCGCCAGCAGCCAAGAGACAGCGGGAGGCTTCTATCAATACAATGAGCAGTTCTTC. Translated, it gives CASSQETAGGFYQYNEQFF.

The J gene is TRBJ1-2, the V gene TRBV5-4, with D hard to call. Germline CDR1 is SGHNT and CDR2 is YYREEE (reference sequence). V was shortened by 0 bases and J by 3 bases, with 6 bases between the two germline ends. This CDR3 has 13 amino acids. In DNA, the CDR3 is TGTGCCAGCAGCTTGGACGGGTACTATGGCTACACCTTC. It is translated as CASSLDGYYGYTF.

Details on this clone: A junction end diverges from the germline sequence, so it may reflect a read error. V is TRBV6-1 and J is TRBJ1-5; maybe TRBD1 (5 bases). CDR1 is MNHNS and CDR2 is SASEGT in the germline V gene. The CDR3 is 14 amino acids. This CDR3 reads CASREGQGGQPQHF. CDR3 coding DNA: TGTGCCAGCCGTGAGGGCCAGGGTGGTCAGCCCCAGCATTTT.

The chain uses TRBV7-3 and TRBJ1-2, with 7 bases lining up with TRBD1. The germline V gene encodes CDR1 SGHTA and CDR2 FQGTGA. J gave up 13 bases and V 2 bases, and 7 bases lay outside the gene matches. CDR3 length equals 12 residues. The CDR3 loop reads CASSLGDRLPTF. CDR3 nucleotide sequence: TGTGCCAGCAGCTTAGGGGACAGACTCCCCACCTTC.

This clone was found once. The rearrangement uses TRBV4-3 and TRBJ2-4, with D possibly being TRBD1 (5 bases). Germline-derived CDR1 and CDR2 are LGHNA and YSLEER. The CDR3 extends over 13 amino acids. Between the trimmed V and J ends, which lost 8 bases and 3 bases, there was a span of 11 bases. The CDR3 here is CASGQGYKNIQYF. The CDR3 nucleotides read TGCGCCAGCGGTCAGGGATACAAAAACATTCAGTACTTC.

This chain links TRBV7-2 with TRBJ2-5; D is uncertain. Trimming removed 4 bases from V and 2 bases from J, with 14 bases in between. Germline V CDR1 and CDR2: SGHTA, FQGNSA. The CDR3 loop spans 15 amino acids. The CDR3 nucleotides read TGTGCCAGCAGCTCCCCGCAGAAGTCACAAGAGACCCAGTACTTC. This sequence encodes CASSSPQKSQETQYF.

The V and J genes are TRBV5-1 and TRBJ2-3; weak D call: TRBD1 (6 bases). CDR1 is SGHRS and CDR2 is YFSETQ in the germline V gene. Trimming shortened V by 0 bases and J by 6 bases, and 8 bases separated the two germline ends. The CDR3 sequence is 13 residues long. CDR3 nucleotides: TGCGCCAGCAGCTTGGGACAGGTCGATACGCAGTATTTT. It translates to CASSLGQVDTQYF.

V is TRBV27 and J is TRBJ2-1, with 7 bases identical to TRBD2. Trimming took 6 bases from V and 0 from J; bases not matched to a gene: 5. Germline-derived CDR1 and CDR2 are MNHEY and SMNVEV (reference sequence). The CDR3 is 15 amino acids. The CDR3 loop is CASSRGLSSYNEQFF. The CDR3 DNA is TGTGCCAGCAGCCGGGGACTAAGCTCCTACAATGAGCAGTTCTTC.

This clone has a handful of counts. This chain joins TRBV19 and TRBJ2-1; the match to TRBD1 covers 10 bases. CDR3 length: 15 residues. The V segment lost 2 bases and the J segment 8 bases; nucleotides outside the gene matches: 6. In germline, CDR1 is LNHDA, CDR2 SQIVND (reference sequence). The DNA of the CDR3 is TGTGCCAGTAGTATAAACGGAGACAGGGGGCATGAGCAGTTCTTC. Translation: CASSINGDRGHEQFF.

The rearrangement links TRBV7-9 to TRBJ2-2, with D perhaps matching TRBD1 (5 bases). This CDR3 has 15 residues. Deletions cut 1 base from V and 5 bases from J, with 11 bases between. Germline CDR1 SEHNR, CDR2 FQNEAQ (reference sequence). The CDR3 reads CASSLDGARTGELFF. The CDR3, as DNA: TGTGCCAGCAGCTTAGATGGGGCCAGAACCGGGGAGCTGTTTTTT. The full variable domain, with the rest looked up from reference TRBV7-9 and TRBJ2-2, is DTGVSQNPRHKITKRGQNVTFRCDPISEHNRLYWYRQTLGQGPEFLTYFQNEAQLEKSRLLSDRFSAERPKGSFSTLEIQRTEQGDSAMYLCASSLDGARTGELFFGEGSRLTVL.

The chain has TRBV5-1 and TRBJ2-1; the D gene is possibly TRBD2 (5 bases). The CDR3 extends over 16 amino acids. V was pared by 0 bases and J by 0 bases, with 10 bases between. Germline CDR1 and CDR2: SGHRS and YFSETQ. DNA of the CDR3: TGCGCCAGCAGCTTGGTCGGGGATAGCTCCTACAATGAGCAGTTCTTC. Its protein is CASSLVGDSSYNEQFF.

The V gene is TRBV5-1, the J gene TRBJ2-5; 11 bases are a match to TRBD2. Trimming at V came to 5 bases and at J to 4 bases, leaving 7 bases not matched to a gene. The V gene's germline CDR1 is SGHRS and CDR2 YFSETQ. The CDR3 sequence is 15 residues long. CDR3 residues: CASSRSSGGPETQYF. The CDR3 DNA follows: TGCGCCAGCAGTCGGTCTAGCGGGGGGCCAGAGACCCAGTACTTC.

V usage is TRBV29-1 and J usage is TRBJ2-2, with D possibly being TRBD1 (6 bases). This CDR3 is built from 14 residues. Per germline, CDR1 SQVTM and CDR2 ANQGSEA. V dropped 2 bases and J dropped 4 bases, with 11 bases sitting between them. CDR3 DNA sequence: TGCAGCGTTGAAAGCAGGGGAGCCACCGGGGAGCTGTTTTTT. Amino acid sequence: CSVESRGATGELFF.

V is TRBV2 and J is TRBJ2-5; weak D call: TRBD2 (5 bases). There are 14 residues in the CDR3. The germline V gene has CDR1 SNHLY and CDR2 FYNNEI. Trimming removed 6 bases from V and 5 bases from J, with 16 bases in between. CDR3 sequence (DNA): TGTGCCAGCAGCCCGGCCTCCCGGAGGGAGACCCAGTACTTC. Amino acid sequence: CASSPASRRETQYF.

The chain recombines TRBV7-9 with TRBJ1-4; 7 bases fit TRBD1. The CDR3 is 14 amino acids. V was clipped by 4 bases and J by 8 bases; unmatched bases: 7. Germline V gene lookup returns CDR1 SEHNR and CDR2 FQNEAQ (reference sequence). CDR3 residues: CASSSGTAVEKLFF. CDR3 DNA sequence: TGTGCCAGCAGCTCCGGGACAGCCGTGGAAAAACTGTTTTTT.

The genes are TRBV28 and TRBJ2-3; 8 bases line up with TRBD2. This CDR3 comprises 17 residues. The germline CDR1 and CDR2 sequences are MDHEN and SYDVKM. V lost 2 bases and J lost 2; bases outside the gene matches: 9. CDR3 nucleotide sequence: TGTGCCAGCAGTTTAGTGGCGGGAGGATCATCCACAGATACGCAGTATTTT. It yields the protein CASSLVAGGSSTDTQYF.

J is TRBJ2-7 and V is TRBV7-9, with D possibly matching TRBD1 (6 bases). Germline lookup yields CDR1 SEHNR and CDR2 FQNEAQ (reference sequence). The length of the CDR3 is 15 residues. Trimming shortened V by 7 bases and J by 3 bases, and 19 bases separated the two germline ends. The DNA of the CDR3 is TGTGCCAGCAACCCGGCAGGGGTTGCAGACTACGAGCAGTACTTC. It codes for CASNPAGVADYEQYF.

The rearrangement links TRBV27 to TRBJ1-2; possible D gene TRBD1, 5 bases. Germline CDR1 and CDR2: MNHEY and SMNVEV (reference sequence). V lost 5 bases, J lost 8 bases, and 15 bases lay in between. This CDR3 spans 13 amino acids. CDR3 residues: CASSPGMGGGYTF. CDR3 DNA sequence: TGTGCCAGCAGTCCAGGGATGGGGGGGGGCTACACCTTC.

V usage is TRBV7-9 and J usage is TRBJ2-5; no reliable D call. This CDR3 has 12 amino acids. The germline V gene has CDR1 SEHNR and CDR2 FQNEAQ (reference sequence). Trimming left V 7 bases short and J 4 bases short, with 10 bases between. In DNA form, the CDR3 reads TGTGCCAGCAACGCACCCGGAGAGACCCAGTACTTC. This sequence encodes CASNAPGETQYF.

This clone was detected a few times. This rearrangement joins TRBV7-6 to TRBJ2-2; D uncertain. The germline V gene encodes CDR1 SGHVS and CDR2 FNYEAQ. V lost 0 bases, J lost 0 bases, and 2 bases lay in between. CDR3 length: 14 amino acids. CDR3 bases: TGTGCCAGCAGCTTAGCCACGAACACCGGGGAGCTGTTTTTT. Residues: CASSLATNTGELFF. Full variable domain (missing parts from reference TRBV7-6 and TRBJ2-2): GAGVSQSPRYKVTKRGQDVALRCDPISGHVSLYWYRQALGQGPEFLTYFNYEAQQDKSGLPNDRFSAERPEGSISTLTIQRTEQRDSAMYRCASSLATNTGELFFGEGSRLTVL.

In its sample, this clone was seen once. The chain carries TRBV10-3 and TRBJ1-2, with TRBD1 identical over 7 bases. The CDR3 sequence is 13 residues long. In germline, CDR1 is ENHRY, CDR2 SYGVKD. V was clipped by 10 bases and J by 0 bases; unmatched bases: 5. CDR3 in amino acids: CATSGTANYGYTF. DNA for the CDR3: TGTGCCACTTCGGGGACAGCTAACTATGGCTACACCTTC.

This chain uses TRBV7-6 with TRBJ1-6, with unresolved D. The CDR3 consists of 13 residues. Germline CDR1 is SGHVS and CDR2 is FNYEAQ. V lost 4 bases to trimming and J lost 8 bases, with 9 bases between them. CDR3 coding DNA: TGTGCCAGCAGCTCCCGTACGGATTCACCCCTCCACTTT. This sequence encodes CASSSRTDSPLHF. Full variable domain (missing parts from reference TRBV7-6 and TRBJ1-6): GAGVSQSPRYKVTKRGQDVALRCDPISGHVSLYWYRQALGQGPEFLTYFNYEAQQDKSGLPNDRFSAERPEGSISTLTIQRTEQRDSAMYRCASSSRTDSPLHFGNGTRLTVT.

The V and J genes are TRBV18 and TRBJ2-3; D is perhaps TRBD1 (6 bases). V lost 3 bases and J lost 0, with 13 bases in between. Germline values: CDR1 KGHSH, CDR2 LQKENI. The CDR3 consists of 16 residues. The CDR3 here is CASSPGTLRSTDTQYF. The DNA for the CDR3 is TGTGCCAGCTCACCTGGGACACTTAGAAGCACAGATACGCAGTATTTT.

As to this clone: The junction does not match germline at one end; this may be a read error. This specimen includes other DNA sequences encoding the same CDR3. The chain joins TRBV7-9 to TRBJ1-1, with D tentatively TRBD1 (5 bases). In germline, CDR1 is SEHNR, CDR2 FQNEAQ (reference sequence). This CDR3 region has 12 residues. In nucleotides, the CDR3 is TGTTCCAGCAGCCCCGGGGGGACTGAAGCTTTCTTT. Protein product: CSSSPGGTEAFF.

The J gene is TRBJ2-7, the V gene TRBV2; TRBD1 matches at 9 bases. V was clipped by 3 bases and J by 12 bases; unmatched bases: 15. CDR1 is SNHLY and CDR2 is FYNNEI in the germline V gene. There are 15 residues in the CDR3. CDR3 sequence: CASSDITGGTSRRYF. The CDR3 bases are TGTGCCAGCAGTGACATTACAGGGGGCACCTCTAGGCGGTACTTC.

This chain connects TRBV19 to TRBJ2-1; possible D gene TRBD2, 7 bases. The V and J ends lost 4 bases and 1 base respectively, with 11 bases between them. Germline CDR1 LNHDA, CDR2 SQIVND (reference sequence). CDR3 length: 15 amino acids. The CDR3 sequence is CASSNRGASYNEQFF. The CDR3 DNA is TGTGCCAGTAGTAACCGGGGGGCATCCTACAATGAGCAGTTCTTC.

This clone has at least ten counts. Here the CDR3 DNA reads TGCGCCAGCAAAGACCGGACAGGGGATTTGAACACTGAAGCTTTCTTT. Its translation is CASKDRTGDLNTEAFF. The V call is TRBV4-1, the J call TRBJ1-1, with 9 positions matching TRBD1. The V and J ends lost 7 bases and 0 bases, in that order; junction bases with no gene match: 9. Germline CDR1 MGHRA, CDR2 YSYEKL. The CDR3 runs to 16 residues.

CDR3 DNA: TGTGCCAGCAGCCCCACCAATACCGGGACGGGGGTTCCCGGGGAGCTGTTTTTT. Protein sequence: CASSPTNTGTGVPGELFF. The chain employs TRBV27 and TRBJ2-2; maybe TRBD2 (6 bases). CDR3 length: 18 residues. V shed 6 bases and J shed 6 bases, with 26 bases lying between them. Germline V gene sequence: CDR1 MNHEY, CDR2 SMNVEV (reference sequence).

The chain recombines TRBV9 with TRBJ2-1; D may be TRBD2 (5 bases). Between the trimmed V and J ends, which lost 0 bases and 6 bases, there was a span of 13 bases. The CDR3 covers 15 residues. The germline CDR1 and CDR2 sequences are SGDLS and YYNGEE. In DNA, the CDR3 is TGTGCCAGCAGCGTAGACTGGACTCGTCTCAATGAGCAGTTCTTC. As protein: CASSVDWTRLNEQFF.

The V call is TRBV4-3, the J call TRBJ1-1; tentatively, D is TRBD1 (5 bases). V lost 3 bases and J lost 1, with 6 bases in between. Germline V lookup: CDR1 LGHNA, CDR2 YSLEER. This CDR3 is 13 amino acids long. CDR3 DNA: TGCGCCAGCAGCCATACAGGGAACACTGAAGCTTTCTTT. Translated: CASSHTGNTEAFF.